Detailed here is one T cell receptor (beta chain). The antigen remains undetermined. This entry is derived from a study of radiation and T cells in renal cell carcinoma. The V gene lost 0 bases and the J gene lost 5 bases, with 14 bases spanning the gap. Germline lookup yields CDR1 SGHRS and CDR2 YFSETQ. The CDR3 loop spans 15 amino acids. Noted time point: blood 4 weeks post-SBRT, at nephrectomy. Treatment meaning: 15 Gy SBRT to primary tumor, nephrectomy 4 weeks later. Nephrectomy followed 15 Gy stereotactic body radiation by 4 weeks. Study results and limitations: From baseline, blood top tumor clonotypes peaked at 2 weeks post-radiation.

This table comes from immunoSEQ multiplex PCR, and its TCRdb copy is limited to in-frame clones, with some not included. The sample gives 150,000 to 200,000 clones, approximately 90% of which show up once; approximately 11% is in the top ten. The sample here was blood, taken from a patient whose treatment included radiotherapy and nephrectomy. The chain carries TRBV5-1 and TRBJ1-2, with D uncertain. The source of this sequence is a woman between 50 and 59 years old with renal cell carcinoma. The CDR3 DNA reads TGCGCCAGCAGCTTGGTGCAGGAGACTGGATATGGCTACACCTTC. Residues: CASSLVQETGYGYTF.